The T cell receptor beta chain described here comes from a study of shared clonotypes between healthy human individuals. CD8 cells regarded as naive lacked CD45RO, were positively chosen for CCR7, and omitted terminally differentiated effector memory CD45RA+ cells. Sequenced by immunoSEQ multiplex PCR; TCRdb stores in-frame clones only, minus some. The sample yields about 2.1 million clones, about 93% seen once. The CDR3 totals 14 residues. Germline V gene sequence: CDR1 WSHSY, CDR2 SAAADI. The V gene lost 6 bases and the J gene lost 5 bases, with 13 bases spanning the gap. This receptor was identified in a man younger than 35 in good health. Some clones in this sample may be carry-over from other donors' samples. Sequencing used naive CD8+ T cells from PBMCs. The gene calls are TRBV10-2 and TRBJ1-4, with D unresolved. The CDR3 sequence is CASRISGSNEKLFF. CDR3 nucleotide sequence: TGCGCCAGCAGAATCAGCGGCTCAAATGAAAAACTGTTTTTT.